This T cell receptor beta chain derives from a study of beta chain features in type 1 diabetes. Study overall: What patients shared with healthy donors was a similar profile of age, gender and cell yields. Study-level points and caveats: In these data, an HLA type influence on TCRB rearrangement remained unresolved. Within each of all four CD4+ subsets, Type 1 diabetes patients had TCRB CDR3s that were moderately but significantly shorter.

CD45RO/CCR7/CD25/CD127/CD95/CD27 sorting isolated CD4+ naive, central memory, regulatory and stem cell-like memory cells. The sequenced template was cDNA made from the entire isolated RNA. Produced via immunoSEQ multiplex PCR; TCRdb's table is partial and in-frame only. The sample has a few hundred thousand clones; about 15% are singletons. Regarding this clone: Its antigen is as yet unknown.

The germline V gene encodes CDR1 SEHNR and CDR2 FQNEAQ (reference sequence). Trimming took off 4 bases at V and 3 bases at J, with 18 bases between the two ends. The CDR3 is 16 residues long. The sample consisted of naive CD4+ T cells from blood. The source is a man younger than 30 with type 1 diabetes. This rearrangement joins TRBV7-9 to TRBJ2-5, with a possible D match to TRBD2 (5 bases). The CDR3 bases are TGTGCCAGCAGCTCCTTAGCTCGGGGTACCGAAGAGACCCAGTACTTC. Its protein is CASSSLARGTEETQYF.